This T cell receptor (beta chain) was sequenced in a study of blood T cells in healthy people across ages. Sample-barcoded 5' priming and a J-beta primer mix drove a second PCR of roughly 6 to 12 cycles. Template switching added a 12-random-nucleotide identifier to every cDNA molecule. Using its own MiXCR run on the 5' RACE reads, TCRdb lists one record per CDR3 protein. This repertoire shows 1.5 million to 2 million distinct CDR3 sequences, roughly 52% found once; its top ten account for over 2%. Trimming pared 0 bases from V and 8 bases from J, leaving 21 bases between. Germline CDR1 reads SGDLS; CDR2 reads YYNGEE. CDR3 length: 17 amino acids. There are a few counts of this clonotype.

The material sequenced was blood. The V gene is TRBV9, the J gene TRBJ2-4, with D possibly TRBD1 on 6 matching bases. The clonotype was recovered from a middle-aged woman in good health. CDR3 nucleotides: TGTGCCAGCAGCGTAGCGACAGGTCCCACTAGTAAGGACATTCAGTACTTC. This gives the protein CASSVATGPTSKDIQYF.